The clone carrying this T cell receptor (beta chain) has a handful of counts. Antigen unknown. The source of the sample is a study of T-cell memory formation after mild COVID-19. Study as a whole: There were largely donor-specific TCR clusters.

TCRdb fed the 5' RACE reads into MiXCR, producing one record per CDR3 protein. The table includes around 300,000 distinct CDR3 sequences, roughly 19% detected once. Study findings and constraints: Some SARS-CoV-2-responding clones were already detected in memory before infection. Later expanders leaned toward CD4+, whereas clones contracting from day 15 to 85 were balanced CD4/CD8.

Germline V gene data show CDR1 as MDHEN and CDR2 as SYDVKM. CDR3 length: 14 amino acids. Trimming shortened V by 7 bases and J by 4 bases, and 14 bases separated the two germline ends. The V call is TRBV28, the J call TRBJ1-3; tentatively, D is TRBD1 (5 bases). Sequencing input: PBMCs or a T cell subset sorted from them (not recorded which). The receptor comes from a man aged 18 to 30 who had mild COVID-19 (a few samples of this study predate the infection). Cell type and time point are not known. The CDR3 DNA reads as TGTGCCAGCACTTCAGGGTCAGCCGGAAACACCATATATTTT. Its translation is CASTSGSAGNTIYF.